Following are 14 T cell receptor beta chains from one sample sequenced in a study of blood T cell repertoires in COVID-19. The repertoire was sequenced with immunoSEQ multiplex PCR; TCRdb's copy has only in-frame clones and lacks some. The table lists approximately 300,000 clones, more than 85% of them singletons, with roughly 18% in the top ten. Sequenced sample: PBMCs or T cells enriched from blood (not recorded which). The receptors originated from a woman aged 25-40 years who had recovered from COVID-19.

V gene TRBV10-3 combines with J gene TRBJ2-2; TRBD1 agrees at 7 bases. J lost 6 bases, V lost 7 bases, and 14 bases had no gene match. This CDR3 is 16 amino acids long. CDR1 and CDR2 (germline): ENHRY, SYGVKD. The CDR3 loop reads CAITPTGLGLSGELFF. The CDR3 nucleotides read TGTGCCATCACCCCGACAGGGTTGGGGTTGTCCGGGGAGCTGTTTTTT.

V and J are TRBV20-1 and TRBJ2-7; D perhaps matches TRBD2 (5 bases). The V gene's germline CDR1 is DFQATT and CDR2 SNEGSKA (reference sequence). The CDR3 sequence is 14 residues long. V lost 3 bases and J 4 bases, leaving 16 bases between the germline ends. CDR3 bases: TGCAGTGCTAGTCTGGTCCGAGGCGGGTACGAGCAGTACTTC. As protein: CSASLVRGGYEQYF.

V and J are TRBV7-8 and TRBJ2-1, with TRBD1 matching 7 bases. Germline lookup yields CDR1 SGHVS and CDR2 FQNEAQ. This CDR3 region has 13 residues. V trimming: 9 bases; J trimming: 4 bases; junction bases outside the gene matches: 6. The CDR3 protein is CASSGQIYNEQFF. The CDR3 DNA reads TGTGCCAGTTCGGGACAGATTTACAATGAGCAGTTCTTC.

This rearrangement joins TRBV2 to TRBJ2-1; unclear D gene. Germline V CDR1 and CDR2: SNHLY, FYNNEI. Trimming stripped 4 bases from V and 6 bases from J, with 7 bases between. The CDR3 contains 12 residues. The CDR3 DNA reads as TGTGCCAGCAGTGCCTGGCTCAATGAGCAGTTCTTC. This codes for CASSAWLNEQFF.

This clone was seen more than once but under ten times. V and J are TRBV28 and TRBJ2-3; D remains ambiguous. Trimming took 6 bases from V and 3 from J, leaving 19 bases between them. From germline, CDR1 is MDHEN and CDR2 SYDVKM. This CDR3 contains 16 residues. The CDR3 DNA follows: TGTGCCAGCAGCCGCTCCGGTGTGGAGAAAACAGATACGCAGTATTTT. This codes for CASSRSGVEKTDTQYF.

This clone was recorded only once. The chain employs TRBV3-1 (or the pseudogene TRBV3-2) and TRBJ2-1; the match to TRBD2 covers 9 bases. CDR1 and CDR2 (germline): LGHDT, YNNKEL (reference sequence). CDR3 length equals 16 residues. J was trimmed by 9 bases and V by 1 base; bases with no gene match: 10. Here the CDR3 reads CASSQVAGGKGSEQFF. The CDR3 DNA reads as TGTGCCAGCAGCCAAGTGGCGGGAGGGAAGGGGAGTGAGCAGTTCTTC.

V usage is TRBV28 and J usage is TRBJ1-2; TRBD1 is a possible D gene (5 bases). Germline lookup yields CDR1 MDHEN and CDR2 SYDVKM. CDR3 length: 14 residues. V was shortened by 3 bases and J by 4 bases, with 12 bases between the two germline ends. The CDR3 sequence is CASSFPTDPYGYTF. The DNA for the CDR3 is TGTGCCAGCAGTTTTCCGACAGATCCCTATGGCTACACCTTC.

The chain uses TRBV9 and TRBJ2-6, with no clear D. This CDR3 is 18 amino acids long. Per the germline V gene, CDR1 is SGDLS and CDR2 is YYNGEE. The V and J ends lost 3 bases and 0 bases respectively, with 16 bases between them. The CDR3, as DNA: TGTGCCAGCAGCGCCCCGATTAAAGACAACTCTGGGGCCAACGTCCTGACTTTC. As protein: CASSAPIKDNSGANVLTF. The full variable domain, rest sourced from reference TRBV9 and TRBJ2-6, is DSGVTQTPKHLITATGQRVTLRCSPRSGDLSVYWYQQSLDQGLQFLIQYYNGEERAKGNILERFSAQQFPDLHSELNLSSLELGDSALYFCASSAPIKDNSGANVLTFGAGSRLTVL.

The rearrangement joins TRBV7-8 to TRBJ1-1; 10 bases align to TRBD1. V lost 5 bases, J lost 5 bases, and 8 bases stayed unmatched. Germline CDR1 SGHVS, CDR2 FQNEAQ. This CDR3 is 15 amino acids long. This CDR3 is CASSLRDRGLTEAFF. The CDR3 DNA sequence: TGTGCCAGCAGCCTCCGGGACAGGGGTCTTACTGAAGCTTTCTTT.

V gene TRBV3-1 (or the pseudogene TRBV3-2) combines with J gene TRBJ2-7; 8 bases are shared with TRBD2. V dropped 3 bases and J dropped 1; count of bases not matched to a gene: 8. CDR1 LGHDT and CDR2 YNNKEL come from the germline V gene (reference sequence). CDR3 length: 16 amino acids. The CDR3 protein is CASSHGGGPLSYEQYF. The CDR3 nucleotides are TGTGCCAGCAGCCACGGCGGGGGGCCTCTTTCCTACGAGCAGTACTTC.

The chain recombines TRBV28 with TRBJ1-5; possibly TRBD1 for D (5 bases). Per the germline V gene, CDR1 is MDHEN and CDR2 is SYDVKM. Trimming took 5 bases from V and 5 from J, leaving 10 bases between them. This CDR3 has 13 amino acids. CDR3 DNA sequence: TGTGCCAGCAGTCGGGGAGGGGATCAGCCCCAGCATTTT. Protein product: CASSRGGDQPQHF.

V usage is TRBV6-5 and J usage is TRBJ1-5; D uncertain. The V gene lost 0 bases and the J gene lost 4 bases, with 4 bases spanning the gap. The CDR3 has 13 amino acids. CDR1 and CDR2 from the germline V gene are MNHEY and SVGAGI. In nucleotides, the CDR3 is TGTGCCAGCAGTTACTCCCAAAATCAGCCCCAGCATTTT. Its protein product is CASSYSQNQPQHF.

The V and J genes are TRBV19 and TRBJ1-4; unclear D gene. V lost 5 bases, J lost 7 bases, and 17 bases lay in between. Germline assignment: CDR1 LNHDA and CDR2 SQIVND (reference sequence). The CDR3 contains 15 residues. The CDR3 sequence: CASSVERTGGEKLFF. The DNA for the CDR3 is TGTGCCAGTAGTGTCGAGAGGACGGGAGGTGAAAAACTGTTTTTT.

The CDR3 DNA is TGTGCCAGTGGGGACTTCATGGAAGATACGCAGTATTTT. This sequence encodes CASGDFMEDTQYF. This chain joins TRBV6-6 and TRBJ2-3; possible D gene TRBD2, 6 bases. This CDR3 contains 13 residues. V was trimmed by 9 bases and J by 5 bases, leaving 15 bases between them. The germline V gene has CDR1 MNHNY and CDR2 SVGAGI (reference sequence).